This T cell receptor beta chain was recorded in a study of cytomegalovirus exposure and HLA in healthy donors. Using immunoSEQ multiplex PCR, the repertoire was profiled, and TCRdb retains in-frame clones only, with some absent. The table includes around 130,000 clones, 85% to 90% detected once. The CDR3 is made up of 15 amino acids. The V gene's germline CDR1 is SNHLY and CDR2 FYNNEI. V lost 1 base and J lost 5; bases outside the gene matches: 3. The specimen sequenced was PBMCs. The chain has TRBV2 and TRBJ2-5, with 11 bases lining up with TRBD2. The sequence derives from a woman aged 30 to 39 in good health and CMV-seronegative. The CDR3 DNA is TGTGCCAGCAGTGAAGATGCTAGCGGGGGGGAGACCCAGTACTTC. Residues: CASSEDASGGETQYF.